The rows below give T cell receptor beta chains drawn from one sample of a study of T-cell reconstitution after alpha-beta-depleted transplantation in children. TCRdb itself ran the PCR reads through MiXCR, one entry per CDR3 protein. The sample consists of about 260,000 distinct CDR3 sequences, 11% of them appearing once. Material: peripheral blood, obtained 180 days after TCRalphabeta/CD19-depleted stem cell transplant. These receptors all come from a male patient aged 2-15 years who had a stem cell transplant for chronic granulomatous disease, so the T cells may come from the graft donor. CDR3s include the opening cysteine and the closing phenylalanine or tryptophan. Each record gives: CDR3 protein, CDR3 DNA, V gene, D gene, J gene, clone size. A D gene is named only where the DNA matches it firmly. The size entry is marked missing in some rows and otherwise reads once, few, many or a size class.

CDR3 protein: CSVPGESWTGSYGYTF
CDR3 DNA: TGCAGCGTGCCTGGGGAGTCCTGGACAGGGAGCTATGGCTACACCTTC
V gene: TRBV29-1
D gene: TRBD1
J gene: TRBJ1-2
clone size: many

CDR3 protein: CASSLAHGGGNTIYF
CDR3 DNA: TGTGCCAGCAGCCTTGCACATGGGGGCGGAAACACCATATATTTT
V gene: TRBV3-1
D gene: NA
J gene: TRBJ1-3
clone size: few

CDR3 protein: CASSLIGGGTDTQYF
CDR3 DNA: TGTGCCAGCAGCTTAATAGGCGGGGGCACAGATACGCAGTATTTT
V gene: TRBV7-3
D gene: NA
J gene: TRBJ2-3
clone size: many

CDR3 protein: CASRPGQAYEQYF
CDR3 DNA: TGCGCCAGCAGACCGGGACAGGCCTACGAGCAGTACTTC
V gene: TRBV5-1
D gene: TRBD1
J gene: TRBJ2-7
clone size: many

CDR3 protein: CASSQEALGWGYTF
CDR3 DNA: TGTGCCAGCAGCCAAGAAGCGTTGGGTTGGGGCTACACCTTC
V gene: TRBV4-2
D gene: NA
J gene: TRBJ1-2
clone size: many

CDR3 protein: CASSWEGASTEAFF
CDR3 DNA: TGTGCCAGCAGTTGGGAGGGGGCTAGCACTGAAGCTTTCTTT
V gene: TRBV12-3/TRBV12-4
D gene: TRBD1
J gene: TRBJ1-1
clone size: many

CDR3 protein: CASSLDRDGRGAEQFF
CDR3 DNA: TGTGCCAGCAGCTTAGACCGGGACGGGAGAGGGGCTGAGCAGTTCTTC
V gene: TRBV11-2
D gene: NA
J gene: TRBJ2-1
clone size: few

CDR3 protein: CASITTPLTGFTGELFF
CDR3 DNA: TGCGCCAGCATCACCACCCCACTTACGGGGTTCACCGGGGAGCTGTTTTTT
V gene: TRBV5-1
D gene: NA
J gene: TRBJ2-2
clone size: many

CDR3 protein: CASSGPPGENTGELFF
CDR3 DNA: TGTGCCAGCAGCGGTCCCCCGGGTGAGAACACCGGGGAGCTGTTTTTT
V gene: TRBV9
D gene: NA
J gene: TRBJ2-2
clone size: many

CDR3 protein: CSVGGAGGAGNTIYF
CDR3 DNA: TGCAGCGTTGGGGGAGCAGGGGGTGCAGGAAACACCATATATTTT
V gene: TRBV29-1
D gene: TRBD1
J gene: TRBJ1-3
clone size: many

CDR3 protein: CASSQVGSTQYF
CDR3 DNA: TGTGCCAGCAGCCAAGTGGGATCGACCCAGTACTTC
V gene: TRBV3-1
D gene: NA
J gene: TRBJ2-5
clone size: many

CDR3 protein: CASSPRTLYQETQYF
CDR3 DNA: TGTGCCAGCAGTCCCCGGACCCTGTACCAAGAGACCCAGTACTTC
V gene: TRBV28
D gene: NA
J gene: TRBJ2-5
clone size: many

CDR3 protein: CASSLKDPVKETQYF
CDR3 DNA: TGTGCCAGCAGTTTAAAGGATCCAGTAAAAGAGACCCAGTACTTC
V gene: TRBV28
D gene: NA
J gene: TRBJ2-5
clone size: many

CDR3 protein: CASTQFRDGVLVQHF
CDR3 DNA: TGTGCCAGTACCCAATTCCGGGACGGCGTCCTGGTCCAGCATTTT
V gene: TRBV19
D gene: NA
J gene: TRBJ1-5
clone size: few

CDR3 protein: CSVGRENQPQHF
CDR3 DNA: TGCAGCGTTGGTCGAGAGAATCAGCCCCAGCATTTT
V gene: TRBV29-1
D gene: NA
J gene: TRBJ1-5
clone size: many

CDR3 protein: CASSISGNQPQHF
CDR3 DNA: TGTGCCAGTAGTATTAGTGGCAATCAGCCCCAGCATTTT
V gene: TRBV19
D gene: NA
J gene: TRBJ1-5
clone size: few

CDR3 protein: CASSPRANYEQYF
CDR3 DNA: TGTGCCAGCAGCCCAAGGGCCAACTACGAGCAGTACTTC
V gene: TRBV7-2
D gene: NA
J gene: TRBJ2-7
clone size: many

CDR3 protein: CASSEGTATNEKLFF
CDR3 DNA: TGTGCCAGCAGTGAAGGGACAGCAACTAATGAAAAACTGTTTTTT
V gene: TRBV28
D gene: TRBD1
J gene: TRBJ1-4
clone size: few

CDR3 protein: CASSLSWGLNEQYF
CDR3 DNA: TGCGCCAGCAGCTTGTCGTGGGGCCTCAACGAGCAGTACTTC
V gene: TRBV5-1
D gene: NA
J gene: TRBJ2-7
clone size: many

CDR3 protein: CATSRDLRDNEQFF
CDR3 DNA: TGTGCCACCAGCAGAGATTTAAGGGACAATGAGCAGTTCTTC
V gene: TRBV15
D gene: NA
J gene: TRBJ2-1
clone size: many

CDR3 protein: CASSGLGYQETQYF
CDR3 DNA: TGCGCCAGCAGCGGACTGGGGTACCAAGAGACCCAGTACTTC
V gene: TRBV5-1
D gene: NA
J gene: TRBJ2-5
clone size: many

CDR3 protein: CASSKDSNNSPLHF
CDR3 DNA: TGTGCCAGCTCCAAGGACAGTAATAATTCACCCCTCCACTTT
V gene: TRBV18
D gene: NA
J gene: TRBJ1-6
clone size: many

CDR3 protein: CASSLLAASGANVLTF
CDR3 DNA: TGTGCCAGCAGTTTATTAGCGGCCTCTGGGGCCAACGTCCTGACTTTC
V gene: TRBV12-3/TRBV12-4
D gene: NA
J gene: TRBJ2-6
clone size: many

CDR3 protein: CASSRSPGLAGGNEQFF
CDR3 DNA: TGTGCCAGCAGCCGATCACCTGGACTAGCGGGAGGAAATGAGCAGTTCTTC
V gene: TRBV11-2
D gene: TRBD2
J gene: TRBJ2-1
clone size: many

CDR3 protein: CASSVFAAATGELFF
CDR3 DNA: TGTGCCAGCAGTGTATTTGCCGCTGCCACCGGGGAGCTGTTTTTT
V gene: TRBV25-1
D gene: NA
J gene: TRBJ2-2
clone size: NA

CDR3 protein: CSATGQLMNTEAFF
CDR3 DNA: TGCAGTGCTACTGGACAGCTAATGAACACTGAAGCTTTCTTT
V gene: TRBV20-1
D gene: NA
J gene: TRBJ1-1
clone size: many

CDR3 protein: CASSLAGLAGGPGLSEQFF
CDR3 DNA: TGTGCCAGCAGCTTAGCGGGACTAGCGGGAGGGCCAGGGTTAAGTGAGCAGTTCTTC
V gene: TRBV7-2
D gene: TRBD2
J gene: TRBJ2-1
clone size: many

CDR3 protein: CASNSPRGPPGEQFF
CDR3 DNA: TGTGCCAGCAATTCCCCCCGGGGTCCGCCGGGGGAGCAGTTCTTC
V gene: TRBV27
D gene: NA
J gene: TRBJ2-1
clone size: NA

CDR3 protein: CASSIEGGGGLANEQFF
CDR3 DNA: TGTGCCAGTAGTATAGAGGGAGGGGGGGGACTCGCCAATGAGCAGTTCTTC
V gene: TRBV19
D gene: NA
J gene: TRBJ2-1
clone size: many

CDR3 protein: CASRVGGGRYNEQFF
CDR3 DNA: TGTGCCAGCAGGGTGGGGGGGGGCCGGTACAATGAGCAGTTCTTC
V gene: TRBV6-2/TRBV6-3
D gene: NA
J gene: TRBJ2-1
clone size: few

CDR3 protein: CASSTHYEQYF
CDR3 DNA: TGTGCCAGCAGTACCCACTACGAGCAGTACTTC
V gene: TRBV28
D gene: NA
J gene: TRBJ2-7
clone size: many

CDR3 protein: CASSGSPSRGGRQETQYF
CDR3 DNA: TGTGCCAGCAGTGGCTCCCCGTCCCGTGGGGGGAGGCAAGAGACCCAGTACTTC
V gene: TRBV28
D gene: NA
J gene: TRBJ2-5
clone size: many

CDR3 protein: CASSPYWTDGYTF
CDR3 DNA: TGTGCCAGCAGCCCGTATTGGACAGACGGCTACACCTTC
V gene: TRBV3-1
D gene: NA
J gene: TRBJ1-2
clone size: many

CDR3 protein: CSARDPSGGAKSYTQYF
CDR3 DNA: TGCAGTGCTAGAGACCCTAGCGGGGGGGCCAAGTCATATACGCAGTATTTT
V gene: TRBV20-1
D gene: TRBD2
J gene: TRBJ2-3
clone size: many

CDR3 protein: CASSLGLSQAKNIQYF
CDR3 DNA: TGTGCCAGCAGCTTGGGACTCAGCCAAGCCAAAAACATTCAGTACTTC
V gene: TRBV5-4
D gene: NA
J gene: TRBJ2-4
clone size: few

CDR3 protein: CASSLGGRTGTDTQYF
CDR3 DNA: TGTGCCAGCAGCCTCGGGGGGCGTACAGGCACAGATACGCAGTATTTT
V gene: TRBV6-1
D gene: NA
J gene: TRBJ2-3
clone size: many

CDR3 protein: CAREDRGGSGANVLTF
CDR3 DNA: TGTGCCAGGGAGGACAGGGGAGGCTCTGGGGCCAACGTCCTGACTTTC
V gene: TRBV2
D gene: TRBD1
J gene: TRBJ2-6
clone size: many

CDR3 protein: CATSTSTLAPHGGSTDTQYF
CDR3 DNA: TGTGCCACCAGTACATCTACCTTGGCCCCCCACGGGGGGTCCACAGATACGCAGTATTTT
V gene: TRBV15
D gene: TRBD2
J gene: TRBJ2-3
clone size: NA

CDR3 protein: CASSLVNTETQYF
CDR3 DNA: TGTGCCAGCAGTTTAGTTAACACGGAGACCCAGTACTTC
V gene: TRBV27
D gene: NA
J gene: TRBJ2-5
clone size: NA

CDR3 protein: CASSSRGELGHYEQYF
CDR3 DNA: TGTGCCAGCAGCTCCCGGGGGGAGCTCGGTCACTACGAGCAGTACTTC
V gene: TRBV7-9
D gene: TRBD2
J gene: TRBJ2-7
clone size: many

CDR3 protein: CASRRDRVTTYEQYF
CDR3 DNA: TGTGCCAGCAGAAGGGACAGGGTGACAACCTACGAGCAGTACTTC
V gene: TRBV27
D gene: TRBD1
J gene: TRBJ2-7
clone size: many

CDR3 protein: CASSWGQGYNEQFF
CDR3 DNA: TGTGCCAGCAGCTGGGGACAGGGGTACAATGAGCAGTTCTTC
V gene: TRBV7-2
D gene: TRBD1
J gene: TRBJ2-1
clone size: NA

CDR3 protein: CASSPWGLADSSSYNEQFF
CDR3 DNA: TGTGCCAGCAGCCCATGGGGACTAGCGGATTCCAGCTCCTACAATGAGCAGTTCTTC
V gene: TRBV11-1
D gene: TRBD2
J gene: TRBJ2-1
clone size: many

CDR3 protein: CASSLLQGVGEQYF
CDR3 DNA: TGTGCCAGCAGTCTCTTACAGGGAGTGGGCGAGCAGTACTTC
V gene: TRBV12-3/TRBV12-4
D gene: NA
J gene: TRBJ2-7
clone size: many

CDR3 protein: CATSILDYNEQFF
CDR3 DNA: TGTGCCACCAGTATACTAGACTACAATGAGCAGTTCTTC
V gene: TRBV15
D gene: NA
J gene: TRBJ2-1
clone size: many

CDR3 protein: CASIQSEGTGDGETQYF
CDR3 DNA: TGCGCCAGCATCCAATCGGAGGGAACAGGGGACGGAGAGACCCAGTACTTC
V gene: TRBV23-1
D gene: NA
J gene: TRBJ2-5
clone size: NA

CDR3 protein: CSATSSGGRNEQFF
CDR3 DNA: TGCAGTGCTACCTCTAGCGGGGGCCGCAATGAGCAGTTCTTC
V gene: TRBV20-1
D gene: TRBD2
J gene: TRBJ2-1
clone size: many